This record covers a single T cell receptor beta chain. The CDR3 totals 16 residues. Per germline, CDR1 KGHSH and CDR2 LQKENI. The V gene end was trimmed by 3 bases and the J gene end by 4 bases; junction bases not matched to a gene: 9. This entry belongs to a study of blood T cell repertoires in COVID-19. Repertoires were generated with immunoSEQ multiplex PCR, while TCRdb's copy carries only in-frame clones and drops some. Counted here are 100,000 or so clones, 88% occurring once; the ten biggest clones make up around 5.4%. J is TRBJ2-1 and V is TRBV18, with TRBD2 identical over 7 bases. This clonotype was obtained from a human donor in a cohort sampled during active COVID-19. The sample consisted of peripheral blood. This chain's CDR3 is CASSPQMGGPYNEQFF. CDR3 bases: TGTGCCAGCTCACCCCAGATGGGAGGGCCTTACAATGAGCAGTTCTTC.